The next 29 T cell receptor beta chains were all read from a single sample in a study of immune evolution from preneoplasia to lung adenocarcinoma. Libraries were prepared by immunoSEQ multiplex PCR; TCRdb keeps only in-frame clonotypes and omits some of them. The sample holds 3,500 to 4,500 clones; around 50% are singletons and the top ten take 7% to 8.5%. The sequenced sample consisted of FFPE normal lung tissue adjacent to the tumor. These receptor sequences come from a person aged 45 to 59 with lung adenocarcinoma.

The rearrangement uses TRBV30 and TRBJ2-1; 7 nucleotides align to TRBD1. Germline CDR1 GTSNPN, CDR2 SVGIG (reference sequence). V gave up 8 bases and J gave up 9 bases; unmatched junction bases: 19. The CDR3 is made up of 15 amino acids. CDR3 sequence (DNA): TGTGCCCTACGGCTGGGACAGTCGTTGGATCGTGAGCAGTTCTTC. This encodes CALRLGQSLDREQFF. The full variable domain, completed using reference TRBV30 and TRBJ2-1, is SQTIHQWPATLVQPVGSPLSLECTVEGTSNPNLYWYRQAAGRGLQLLFYSVGIGQISSEVPQNLSASRPQDRQFILSSKKLLLSDSGFYLCALRLGQSLDREQFFGPGTRLTVL.

The chain combines TRBV5-1 with TRBJ2-1; 7 bases align to TRBD2. This CDR3 spans 14 amino acids. Germline V lookup: CDR1 SGHRS, CDR2 YFSETQ. V dropped 6 bases and J dropped 6; count of bases not matched to a gene: 9. The CDR3 sequence: CASKLGTTPNEQFF. The CDR3 region has the DNA TGCGCCAGCAAACTGGGGACTACTCCCAATGAGCAGTTCTTC.

This chain uses TRBV6-1 with TRBJ2-7; 9 nucleotides align to TRBD1. With 7 bases clipped from V and 3 bases from J, the junction kept 7 bases outside the gene matches. Looked up from germline, CDR1 is MNHNS and CDR2 is SASEGT. This CDR3 has 14 residues. The DNA for the CDR3 is TGTGCCAGCAAAGGACAGGGGCACTTCTACGAGCAGTACTTC. It is translated as CASKGQGHFYEQYF.

The V and J genes are TRBV6-5 and TRBJ1-2, with 8 bases that match TRBD1. V shed 6 bases and J 8 bases; nucleotides not matched to a gene: 5. This CDR3 comprises 12 residues. Germline V lookup: CDR1 MNHEY, CDR2 SVGAGI. The CDR3 bases are TGTGCCAGCAGCCAGGGGGCAGGGGGCTACACCTTC. This encodes CASSQGAGGYTF.

This clone was detected only a few times. The V gene is TRBV2, the J gene TRBJ2-3, with TRBD1 matching 8 bases. The junction had 4 bases not matched to a gene; V was cut back by 5 bases and J by 0 bases. Germline lookup yields CDR1 SNHLY and CDR2 FYNNEI. The CDR3 loop spans 15 amino acids. CDR3 sequence (DNA): TGTGCCAGCAGTCGACAGGGGTGGAGCACAGATACGCAGTATTTT. The encoded protein is CASSRQGWSTDTQYF.

This rearrangement joins TRBV4-2 to TRBJ1-5; D uncertain. With 4 bases removed from V and 5 bases from J, the gap between germline ends came to 18 bases. This CDR3 is 16 amino acids long. Germline V gives CDR1 LGHNA, CDR2 YNFKEQ. The CDR3 DNA sequence: TGTGCCAGCAGCCTAGCACTATGGCCTGGGGATCAGCCCCAGCATTTT. Translated: CASSLALWPGDQPQHF.

This chain joins TRBV7-8 and TRBJ2-5; 7 bases align to TRBD1. V trimming: 3 bases; J trimming: 1 base; junction bases outside the gene matches: 8. This CDR3 region has 16 residues. The V gene's germline CDR1 is SGHVS and CDR2 FQNEAQ. The CDR3 region has the DNA TGTGCCAGCAGCTTTCAGACAGGGCTACCCCAAGAGACCCAGTACTTC. Translation: CASSFQTGLPQETQYF.

This clone was counted a single time. The chain combines TRBV9 with TRBJ2-5, with TRBD2 identical over 13 bases. V shed 3 bases, J shed 5 bases, and the junction held 7 bases outside the gene matches. This CDR3 spans 16 amino acids. Per germline, CDR1 SGDLS and CDR2 YYNGEE. For the CDR3, the DNA is TGTGCCAGCAGCGGAGGACTAGCGGGAGTGGGGGAGACCCAGTACTTC. Protein: CASSGGLAGVGETQYF. The variable domain in full, completed from reference TRBV9 and TRBJ2-5, reads DSGVTQTPKHLITATGQRVTLRCSPRSGDLSVYWYQQSLDQGLQFLIQYYNGEERAKGNILERFSAQQFPDLHSELNLSSLELGDSALYFCASSGGLAGVGETQYFGPGTRLLVL.

A few counts support this clone. J is TRBJ2-1 and V is TRBV2, with D possibly TRBD2 on 5 matching bases. The V end lost 2 bases, the J end lost 12 bases, and 14 bases lay between the germline ends. CDR1 SNHLY and CDR2 FYNNEI come from the germline V gene. The CDR3 is made up of 13 amino acids. CDR3 DNA: TGTGCCAGCAGTGAAATCGAGGGATCCGCGCAGTTCTTC. It codes for CASSEIEGSAQFF.

This clone has only a few counts. The J gene is TRBJ2-5, the V gene TRBV28; 9 nucleotides align to TRBD1. Germline trimming cut 6 bases from V and 3 bases from J; bases unmatched to any gene: 8. The CDR3 extends over 15 amino acids. The germline CDR1 and CDR2 sequences are MDHEN and SYDVKM. The CDR3, as DNA: TGTGCCAGCAGACCCTTGGGACAGGGAAAAGAGACCCAGTACTTC. Its protein product is CASRPLGQGKETQYF.

The chain combines TRBV11-2 with TRBJ2-7; D gene ambiguous. From germline, CDR1 is SGHAT and CDR2 FQNNGV. The CDR3 consists of 14 residues. Trimming shortened V by 1 base and J by 1 base, and 8 bases separated the two germline ends. The CDR3 region is CASSLGRQSYEQYF. CDR3 in DNA: TGTGCCAGCAGCTTAGGACGGCAGTCCTACGAGCAGTACTTC.

The rearrangement joins TRBV7-2 to TRBJ2-3; perhaps TRBD1 as D (6 bases). Trimming removed 10 bases from V and 4 bases from J, with 18 bases in between. Germline CDR1 and CDR2: SGHTA and FQGNSA. The CDR3 covers 14 residues. The CDR3 DNA is TGTGCCATCGCAAATACAGGGTTGGCAGATACGCAGTATTTT. This gives the protein CAIANTGLADTQYF. Supplemented by reference TRBV7-2 and TRBJ2-3, the full variable domain reads GAGVSQSPSNKVTEKGKDVELRCDPISGHTALYWYRQSLGQGLEFLIYFQGNSAPDKSGLPSDRFSAERTGGSVSTLTIQRTQQEDSAVYLCAIANTGLADTQYFGPGTRLTVL.

V usage is TRBV29-1 and J usage is TRBJ2-2, with no clear D. V lost 4 bases, J lost 5 bases, and 5 bases lay in between. Germline V CDR1 and CDR2: SQVTM, ANQGSEA. CDR3 length equals 11 residues. CDR3 region: CSVGYTGELFF. The CDR3 region has the DNA TGCAGCGTTGGGTATACCGGGGAGCTGTTTTTT.

This clone was observed a few times. J is TRBJ1-2 and V is TRBV27; D perhaps matches TRBD1 (6 bases). From germline, CDR1 is MNHEY and CDR2 SMNVEV (reference sequence). This CDR3 region has 17 residues. The ends were cut back, 4 bases at V and 6 bases at J, with 24 bases in the middle. As DNA, the CDR3 is TGTGCCAGCAGTTCCCAGGGGCCAGGTCAGGGTGCGGATGGCTACACCTTC. It specifies CASSSQGPGQGADGYTF.

This clone came up a few times. The sample contains more than one DNA sequence encoding this CDR3. CDR3 DNA: TGTGCCAGCAGTTACTCGAGGGGGGGGGATCAGCCCCAGCATTTT. Its translation: CASSYSRGGDQPQHF. The chain uses TRBV6-5 and TRBJ1-5; possible D gene TRBD1, 6 bases. Per the germline V gene, CDR1 is MNHEY and CDR2 is SVGAGI. This CDR3 has 15 residues. The germline V and J ends were trimmed by 0 bases and 5 bases, with 11 bases remaining between them.

This rearrangement joins TRBV5-1 to TRBJ1-2; unclear D gene. V lost 4 bases, J lost 2 bases, and 9 bases lay in between. The CDR3 covers 13 residues. Germline V gene sequence: CDR1 SGHRS, CDR2 YFSETQ. The CDR3 region has the DNA TGCGCCAGCAGCACTGGATCCAACTATGGCTACACCTTC. The encoded protein is CASSTGSNYGYTF.

This sequence joins TRBV7-8 and TRBJ2-3, with D perhaps given as TRBD1 or TRBD2 (5 bases each). CDR3 length: 13 residues. Per germline, CDR1 SGHVS and CDR2 FQNEAQ. The V and J ends lost 4 bases and 2 bases respectively, with 7 bases between them. The CDR3 loop is CASSWGFTDTQYF. CDR3 DNA: TGTGCCAGCAGCTGGGGGTTCACAGATACGCAGTATTTT.

In its sample, this clone was seen a few times. The chain joins TRBV5-1 to TRBJ2-3; D is uncertain. Trimming left V 4 bases short and J 1 base short, with 10 bases between. Looked up from germline, CDR1 is SGHRS and CDR2 is YFSETQ. The CDR3 contains 14 residues. The CDR3 coding sequence is TGCGCCAGCAGCCAAGGACGCGGCACAGATACGCAGTATTTT. It codes for CASSQGRGTDTQYF. The full variable domain, rest sourced from reference TRBV5-1 and TRBJ2-3, is KAGVTQTPRYLIKTRGQQVTLSCSPISGHRSVSWYQQTPGQGLQFLFEYFSETQRNKGNFPGRFSGRQFSNSRSEMNVSTLELGDSALYLCASSQGRGTDTQYFGPGTRLTVL.

This clone was seen more than once but under ten times. CDR3 loop: CASRWGSNQPQHF. The CDR3 DNA is TGTGCCAGCAGGTGGGGGTCAAATCAGCCCCAGCATTTT. The V call is TRBV28, the J call TRBJ1-5; possibly TRBD1 for D (5 bases). Trimming removed 6 bases at V and 4 bases at J, with 10 bases between. The CDR3 has 13 amino acids. Germline V gives CDR1 MDHEN, CDR2 SYDVKM.

This clone occurred a few times. DNA of the CDR3: TGCGCCAGCAGTATAGCGGGGGGGCTCCCCGGGGAGCTGTTTTTT. Translation: CASSIAGGLPGELFF. The rearrangement joins TRBV4-1 to TRBJ2-2, with 11 positions matching TRBD2. The CDR3 has 15 residues. CDR1 MGHRA and CDR2 YSYEKL come from the germline V gene. V lost 6 bases and J lost 6; bases outside the gene matches: 6.

In this sample, this clone turned up a few times. The chain couples TRBV18 to TRBJ2-2; D gene uncertain. The CDR3 is 12 amino acids. Germline V CDR1 and CDR2: KGHSH, LQKENI. V lost 3 bases to trimming and J lost 5 bases, with 4 bases between them. The CDR3 sequence is CASSPGTGELFF. For the CDR3, the DNA is TGTGCCAGCTCACCTGGTACCGGGGAGCTGTTTTTT.

V is TRBV4-2 and J is TRBJ2-7, with D perhaps TRBD1 or TRBD2 (5 bases each). Germline V lookup: CDR1 LGHNA, CDR2 YNFKEQ. This CDR3 has 16 residues. Trimming cost V 1 base and J 6 bases, with 19 bases left between them. The CDR3 bases are TGTGCCAGCAGCCAAGCCACCGGGACCTATTACGGCGAGCAGTACTTC. This encodes CASSQATGTYYGEQYF.

The chain employs TRBV2 and TRBJ1-1; D unclear. Trimming stripped 4 bases from V and 1 base from J, with 4 bases between. Germline assignment: CDR1 SNHLY and CDR2 FYNNEI. There are 12 residues in the CDR3. CDR3 protein: CASSAGNTEAFF. DNA of the CDR3: TGTGCCAGCAGTGCAGGGAACACTGAAGCTTTCTTT.

In DNA, the CDR3 is TGTGCCAGCAGTGGCGACGTGACAGGGAGAGAAAAACTGTTTTTT. Amino acid sequence: CASSGDVTGREKLFF. The V gene is TRBV6-1, the J gene TRBJ1-4; TRBD1 matches at 7 bases. This CDR3 spans 15 amino acids. The ends lost 4 bases at V and 8 bases at J; junction bases unmatched: 10. The germline V gene has CDR1 MNHNS and CDR2 SASEGT.

V and J are TRBV5-4 and TRBJ2-5, with 14 bases aligning to TRBD2. The V and J ends lost 4 bases and 0 bases, in that order; junction bases with no gene match: 5. The germline V gene encodes CDR1 SGHNT and CDR2 YYREEE (reference sequence). The CDR3 has 17 residues. Here the CDR3 DNA reads TGTGCCAGCAGCCAAGGACTAGCGGGGGGCCACCAAGAGACCCAGTACTTC. This codes for CASSQGLAGGHQETQYF. The full variable domain, its missing parts supplied by reference TRBV5-4 and TRBJ2-5, is ETGVTQSPTHLIKTRGQQVTLRCSSQSGHNTVSWYQQALGQGPQFIFQYYREEENGRGNFPPRFSGLQFPNYSSELNVNALELDDSALYLCASSQGLAGGHQETQYFGPGTRLLVL.

The V gene is TRBV10-3, the J gene TRBJ2-2; 7 bases are a match to TRBD1. CDR3 size: 15 residues. V trimming: 5 bases; J trimming: 5 bases; junction bases outside the gene matches: 8. Germline V CDR1 and CDR2: ENHRY, SYGVKD. The CDR3 sequence is CAISLRDRITGELFF. The CDR3 nucleotides are TGTGCCATCAGTCTAAGGGACAGAATTACCGGGGAGCTGTTTTTT.

The rearrangement joins TRBV7-9 to TRBJ1-5; the match to TRBD1 covers 9 bases. CDR1 and CDR2 from the germline V gene are SEHNR and FQNEAQ (reference sequence). CDR3 size: 15 residues. With V trimmed by 5 bases and J by 6 bases, 8 bases remained unmatched. The CDR3 sequence is CASSPRDREAQPQHF. The DNA for the CDR3 is TGTGCCAGCAGCCCCCGGGACAGGGAGGCTCAGCCCCAGCATTTT.

The chain joins TRBV5-4 to TRBJ2-1; 12 nucleotides line up with TRBD2. J was trimmed by 4 bases and V by 5 bases; bases with no gene match: 4. In germline, CDR1 is SGHNT, CDR2 YYREEE (reference sequence). The CDR3 totals 15 residues. The CDR3 coding sequence is TGTGCCAGCAGACCCGGACTAGCGGGGTACAATGAGCAGTTCTTC. Its translation: CASRPGLAGYNEQFF.

V is TRBV5-4 and J is TRBJ2-5; 8 nucleotides line up with TRBD1. Germline assignment: CDR1 SGHNT and CDR2 YYREEE (reference sequence). The CDR3 extends over 14 amino acids. V gave up 4 bases and J gave up 5 bases; unmatched junction bases: 7. CDR3 coding DNA: TGTGCCAGCAGCCCAGGGGGCGCGGGGGAGACCCAGTACTTC. Translated, it gives CASSPGGAGETQYF.